One sample yielded the 21 T cell receptor beta chains listed below, sequenced in a study of CD8 T cells in ankylosing spondylitis. Study outcomes and limitations: The study identified a TCR beta motif of under ten highly homologous variants that appeared characteristic of ankylosing spondylitis blood.

TCRdb reprocessed the 5' RACE reads with MiXCR, giving one entry per CDR3 protein. The table lists over 700,000 distinct CDR3 sequences, under 20% of them singletons, with roughly a fifth in the top ten. No cognate antigen is known for these TCRs. Sequencing was carried out using blood, either unsorted or a sorted T cell fraction (not recorded which). These receptors all stem from a male donor with ankylosing spondylitis.

The rearrangement uses TRBV6-2 or TRBV6-3 and TRBJ1-1; a possible D gene is TRBD1 (5 bases). Germline V lookup: CDR1 MNHEY, CDR2 SVGEGT. V lost 4 bases to trimming and J lost 6 bases, with 15 bases between them. The CDR3 runs 14 residues. This CDR3 reads CASSWGRFHAEAFF. The CDR3 DNA reads as TGTGCCAGCAGTTGGGGGAGGTTTCATGCTGAAGCTTTCTTT.

This clonotype was observed a few times. The genes are TRBV3-1 and TRBJ2-7; 10 positions agree with TRBD1. In germline, CDR1 is LGHDT, CDR2 YNNKEL (reference sequence). The V segment lost 6 bases and the J segment 2 bases; nucleotides outside the gene matches: 7. The CDR3 loop spans 15 amino acids. The CDR3 DNA sequence: TGTGCCAGCAGAACCGACAGGGGGCCTCCCTACGAGCAGTACTTC. The encoded protein is CASRTDRGPPYEQYF.

The rearrangement uses TRBV9 and TRBJ1-3; 7 bases agree with TRBD1. The germline CDR1 and CDR2 sequences are SGDLS and YYNGEE. The CDR3 has 16 amino acids. Trimming at V came to 2 bases and at J to 0 bases, leaving 5 bases not matched to a gene. CDR3 loop: CASSVTGESSGNTIYF. CDR3 nucleotide sequence: TGTGCCAGCAGCGTCACAGGGGAATCCTCTGGAAACACCATATATTTT.

The chain uses TRBV12-3 or TRBV12-4 and TRBJ1-3; the match to TRBD1 covers 8 bases. The CDR3 extends over 16 amino acids. Trimming removed 9 bases from V and 9 bases from J; junction bases left unmatched: 19. DNA for the CDR3: TGTGCCAGGACTTTACCCCAGGGGGCACTTGGCGTCACCATATATTTT. It codes for CARTLPQGALGVTIYF.

The CDR3 region is CSAGLGGSPYEQYF. Written as DNA, the CDR3 is TGCAGCGCCGGACTAGGAGGTTCGCCCTACGAGCAGTACTTC. The chain uses TRBV29-1 and TRBJ2-7; 7 nucleotides agree with TRBD2. CDR1 is SQVTM and CDR2 is ANQGSEA in the germline V gene. Unmatched junction bases numbered 11, after V lost 7 bases and J lost 2 bases. This CDR3 has 14 residues.

This chain links TRBV12-3 or TRBV12-4 with TRBJ2-7; 10 bases agree with TRBD1. Trimming at V came to 1 base and at J to 3 bases, leaving 3 bases not matched to a gene. The CDR3 totals 15 residues. CDR3 sequence: CASSLEGQGYYEQYF. CDR3 sequence (DNA): TGTGCCAGCAGTTTAGAGGGACAGGGGTACTACGAGCAGTACTTC.

The chain employs TRBV9 and TRBJ2-2, with D perhaps matching TRBD2 (6 bases). The germline V gene has CDR1 SGDLS and CDR2 YYNGEE. Trimming removed 3 bases from V and 4 bases from J, with 19 bases in between. The CDR3 is made up of 17 amino acids. The CDR3 sequence: CASSASTPTRSTGELFF. CDR3 nucleotide sequence: TGTGCCAGCAGCGCTTCGACGCCGACTAGAAGCACCGGGGAGCTGTTTTTT. Together with reference TRBV9 and TRBJ2-2, the CDR3 gives the full variable domain: DSGVTQTPKHLITATGQRVTLRCSPRSGDLSVYWYQQSLDQGLQFLIQYYNGEERAKGNILERFSAQQFPDLHSELNLSSLELGDSALYFCASSASTPTRSTGELFFGEGSRLTVL.

This clonotype has only a few counts. CDR3 nucleotide sequence: TGTGCCAGCAGGACCCGGACAGGGGCACCGTTGGACACTGAAGCTTTCTTT. The encoded protein is CASRTRTGAPLDTEAFF. The J gene is TRBJ1-1, the V gene TRBV28; the match to TRBD1 covers 9 bases. CDR3 length: 17 amino acids. Trimming at V came to 6 bases and at J to 3 bases, leaving 14 bases not matched to a gene. The germline gives CDR1 MDHEN, CDR2 SYDVKM.

The chain is built from TRBV4-1 and TRBJ2-7; unclear D gene. The germline V gene has CDR1 MGHRA and CDR2 YSYEKL. This CDR3 region has 15 residues. The germline V and J ends were trimmed by 4 bases and 2 bases, with 15 bases remaining between them. The CDR3 reads CASSRETGPPYEQYF. The CDR3 DNA is TGCGCCAGCAGCCGAGAAACCGGGCCTCCCTACGAGCAGTACTTC.

This clonotype has more than one count but fewer than ten. The chain uses TRBV5-1 and TRBJ1-2; D ambiguous. Germline V gene data show CDR1 as SGHRS and CDR2 as YFSETQ. Trimming removed 0 bases from V and 12 bases from J, with 21 bases in between. The CDR3 is 15 residues long. CDR3: CASSLVDRFGEKNTF. The CDR3 bases are TGCGCCAGCAGCTTGGTTGATCGGTTCGGAGAGAAGAACACCTTC.

The chain couples TRBV7-2 to TRBJ2-7; D possibly corresponds to TRBD2 (6 bases). Germline CDR1 reads SGHTA; CDR2 reads FQGNSA. Trimming removed 1 base from V and 4 bases from J, with 11 bases in between. The CDR3 extends over 14 amino acids. The CDR3 spells CASSLELGGYEQYF. DNA of the CDR3: TGTGCCAGCAGCTTAGAGCTAGGAGGGTACGAGCAGTACTTC.

This clonotype appeared a few times. V is TRBV4-3 and J is TRBJ2-5; D not certain. The CDR3 has 14 residues. Germline CDR1 LGHNA, CDR2 YSLEER. V lost 0 bases and J lost 4, with 9 bases in between. The DNA for the CDR3 is TGCGCCAGCAGCCAAGATGACCGTGGAGAGACCCAGTACTTC. This translates into CASSQDDRGETQYF.

The rearrangement uses TRBV9 and TRBJ2-7; D is perhaps TRBD2 (5 bases). CDR3 length equals 13 residues. Germline V lookup: CDR1 SGDLS, CDR2 YYNGEE. The V gene lost 2 bases and the J gene lost 1 base, with 7 bases spanning the gap. DNA of the CDR3: TGTGCCAGCAGCGTCGAGGGTTCCTACGAGCAGTACTTC. Its translation: CASSVEGSYEQYF.

V is TRBV11-2 and J is TRBJ2-3, with 7 bases aligning to TRBD2. V trimming: 0 bases; J trimming: 2 bases; junction bases outside the gene matches: 14. This CDR3 comprises 19 residues. The V gene's germline CDR1 is SGHAT and CDR2 FQNNGV. The CDR3 DNA sequence: TGTGCCAGCAGCTTAGACCTGTTGGGGCTTACTAGCGACACAGATACGCAGTATTTT. This encodes CASSLDLLGLTSDTDTQYF. The entire variable domain, with the rest obtained from reference TRBV11-2 and TRBJ2-3, is as follows: EAGVAQSPRYKIIEKRQSVAFWCNPISGHATLYWYQQILGQGPKLLIQFQNNGVVDDSQLPKDRFSAERLKGVDSTLKIQPAKLEDSAVYLCASSLDLLGLTSDTDTQYFGPGTRLTVL.

This chain uses TRBV11-2 with TRBJ1-5; possibly TRBD1 for D (5 bases). Trimming cost V 0 bases and J 5 bases, with 11 bases left between them. This CDR3 is built from 15 residues. CDR1 and CDR2 (germline): SGHAT, FQNNGV. DNA of the CDR3: TGTGCCAGCAGCTTAGATGGCAGGGTGGATCAGCCCCAGCATTTT. Protein product: CASSLDGRVDQPQHF.

The chain employs TRBV7-3 and TRBJ2-5; D gene uncertain. The CDR3 runs 13 residues. In germline, CDR1 is SGHTA, CDR2 FQGTGA. Trimming removed 2 bases at V and 3 bases at J, with 7 bases between. CDR3 coding DNA: TGTGCCAGCAGCTTATACAGAAAAGAGACCCAGTACTTC. Translation: CASSLYRKETQYF. Full variable domain (outside the CDR3, taken from reference TRBV7-3 and TRBJ2-5): GAGVSQTPSNKVTEKGKYVELRCDPISGHTALYWYRQSLGQGPEFLIYFQGTGAADDSGLPNDRFFAVRPEGSVSTLKIQRTERGDSAVYLCASSLYRKETQYFGPGTRLLVL.

This clonotype was observed a few times. The CDR3 DNA follows: TGCAGTGCCTACCACGCAGGGGCGGGTTCCTATAATTCACCCCTCCACTTT. The encoded protein is CSAYHAGAGSYNSPLHF. J is TRBJ1-6 and V is TRBV20-1; perhaps TRBD1 as D (6 bases). There are 17 residues in the CDR3. Germline lookup yields CDR1 DFQATT and CDR2 SNEGSKA (reference sequence). The V end lost 6 bases, the J end lost 1 base, and 19 bases lay between the germline ends.

This clonotype was seen only a few times. This sequence joins TRBV20-1 and TRBJ1-3; D ambiguous. This CDR3 comprises 15 residues. V lost 3 bases and J lost 0, with 12 bases in between. CDR1 is DFQATT, CDR2 SNEGSKA, per germline (reference sequence). The CDR3 loop is CSARDGGYSGNTIYF. CDR3 nucleotide sequence: TGCAGTGCTAGGGACGGAGGCTACTCTGGAAACACCATATATTTT.

The sample holds one count of this clonotype. The V and J genes are TRBV21-1 and TRBJ1-5; whether TRBD1, the table's D call, matches the DNA was not checked. TRBV21-1 has pseudogene status. This CDR3 comprises 16 residues. The CDR3 sequence: CASSKAGRGLNQPQHF. CDR3 sequence (DNA): TGTGCCAGCAGCAAAGCGGGCAGGGGTCTGAATCAGCCCCAGCATTTT.

The V call is TRBV18, the J call TRBJ1-1, with D uncertain. The CDR3 consists of 15 residues. V lost 2 bases, J lost 1 base, and 11 bases lay in between. The germline V gene encodes CDR1 KGHSH and CDR2 LQKENI. CDR3 nucleotides: TGTGCCAGCTCACCATCACTACAGACGAACACTGAAGCTTTCTTT. It codes for CASSPSLQTNTEAFF.

This clonotype was seen more than once but under ten times. The V gene is TRBV5-5, the J gene TRBJ1-1; 9 nucleotides line up with TRBD1. Trimming took 4 bases from V and 4 from J; bases not matched to a gene: 11. The CDR3 is 16 amino acids. Germline values: CDR1 SGHKS, CDR2 YYEKEE (reference sequence). CDR3 region: CASSPNRGRIVTEAFF. DNA for the CDR3: TGTGCCAGCAGCCCGAACAGGGGGCGGATTGTCACTGAAGCTTTCTTT.